The next 28 T cell receptor beta chains were all read from a single sample in a study of technical replicates of blood from a few donors. Sequencing used immunoSEQ multiplex PCR; TCRdb keeps in-frame clones, though not all of them. The sample shows around 79,000 clones, more than 85% of them seen only once. The sequencing sample was made of T cells isolated from PBMCs. The receptors shown here come from a human donor in good health.

The V and J genes are TRBV11-2 and TRBJ2-7; 7 bases align to TRBD2. The germline CDR1 and CDR2 sequences are SGHAT and FQNNGV. Trimming cost V 5 bases and J 3 bases; bases outside gene matches: 13. This CDR3 has 16 amino acids. As DNA, the CDR3 is TGTGCCAGCAGCCAAAATCGTGGCGGGAGTTTCTACGAGCAGTACTTC. Translated, it gives CASSQNRGGSFYEQYF.

This chain links TRBV7-3 with TRBJ1-1; no definite D call. This CDR3 is 14 amino acids long. Germline assignment: CDR1 SGHTA and CDR2 FQGTGA. The ends were cut back, 5 bases at V and 0 bases at J, with 10 bases in the middle. CDR3 sequence: CASSHPEMNTEAFF. CDR3 coding DNA: TGTGCCAGCAGCCACCCTGAGATGAACACTGAAGCTTTCTTT.

This chain links TRBV6-1 with TRBJ2-7, with 10 bases identical to TRBD1. Losses at the gene ends were 6 bases for V and 3 bases for J; bases not matched to a gene: 5. Germline loops: CDR1 MNHNS, CDR2 SASEGT. This CDR3 has 14 amino acids. The chain's CDR3 is CASRTGQGFYEQYF. CDR3 nucleotide sequence: TGTGCCAGCAGAACGGGACAGGGGTTCTACGAGCAGTACTTC.

This chain joins TRBV15 and TRBJ2-2, with a weak D call TRBD1 (6 bases). V lost 1 base and J 6 bases, leaving 21 bases between the germline ends. There are 18 residues in the CDR3. Germline assignment: CDR1 LNHNV and CDR2 YYDKDF (reference sequence). CDR3 sequence: CATSRGTGNGAVSGELFF. In DNA form, the CDR3 reads TGTGCCACCAGCAGAGGAACAGGGAATGGCGCCGTATCCGGGGAGCTGTTTTTT.

The chain links TRBV6-6 to TRBJ2-3; D is perhaps TRBD1 (6 bases). Germline V gives CDR1 MNHNY, CDR2 SVGAGI (reference sequence). V was trimmed by 6 bases and J by 2 bases, leaving 9 bases between them. The CDR3 length is 13 residues. The DNA for the CDR3 is TGTGCCAGCAGGGGGGACAACACAGATACGCAGTATTTT. Translation gives CASRGDNTDTQYF.

The chain recombines TRBV4-1 with TRBJ2-2; no reliable D call. The CDR3 is 17 amino acids. CDR1 MGHRA and CDR2 YSYEKL come from the germline V gene. Trimming stripped 0 bases from V and 6 bases from J, with 17 bases between. The CDR3 here is CASSQELGRGDAGELFF. The CDR3 DNA is TGCGCCAGCAGCCAAGAATTGGGTAGAGGAGATGCCGGGGAGCTGTTTTTT.

A word on this clone: An end of the junction does not agree with germline; a read error may underlie this. The chain links TRBV7-7 to TRBJ2-3, with D possibly TRBD2 on 7 matching bases. This CDR3 comprises 15 residues. The germline V gene has CDR1 SSHAT and CDR2 FNYEAQ (reference sequence). This CDR3 is CASSLNPGGDDTQYF. The CDR3 bases are TGTGCTAGCAGCTTAAACCCGGGGGGCGACGATACGCAGTATTTT.

The chain links TRBV29-1 to TRBJ2-1, with a tentative D call TRBD2 (5 bases). Germline V CDR1 and CDR2: SQVTM, ANQGSEA. The V end was cut by 7 bases, the J end by 3 bases, with 13 bases between. The CDR3 totals 13 residues. DNA of the CDR3: TGCAGCGGAAGAGCGGAATACTACAATGAGCAGTTCTTC. Amino acids: CSGRAEYYNEQFF.

This chain uses TRBV29-1 with TRBJ2-2; no clear D. Germline CDR1 SQVTM, CDR2 ANQGSEA. V lost 6 bases to trimming and J lost 3 bases, with 8 bases between them. The CDR3 is made up of 12 amino acids. The CDR3 nucleotides read TGCAGCGTCTTTTGGCACACCGGGGAGCTGTTTTTT. Translated: CSVFWHTGELFF.

This clone was counted between two and nine times. The chain combines TRBV7-9 with TRBJ2-2, with 11 positions matching TRBD1. Per germline, CDR1 SEHNR and CDR2 FQNEAQ (reference sequence). CDR3 length: 18 amino acids. J lost 4 bases, V lost 5 bases, and 12 bases had no gene match. CDR3 residues: CASSPARTGGFITGELFF. The CDR3 coding sequence is TGTGCCAGCAGCCCCGCTCGGACAGGGGGCTTTATCACCGGGGAGCTGTTTTTT.

J is TRBJ2-1 and V is TRBV27; possible D gene TRBD2, 6 bases. The length of the CDR3 is 15 residues. Trimming removed 4 bases from V and 1 base from J, with 11 bases in between. The germline CDR1 and CDR2 sequences are MNHEY and SMNVEV (reference sequence). CDR3 sequence: CASSSLASSYNEQFF. CDR3 coding DNA: TGTGCCAGCAGTTCTCTAGCGAGTTCCTACAATGAGCAGTTCTTC.

The chain employs TRBV5-4 and TRBJ2-7; 10 bases are a match to TRBD1. The CDR3 totals 15 residues. Per germline, CDR1 SGHNT and CDR2 YYREEE (reference sequence). V was pared by 4 bases and J by 4 bases, with 8 bases of the junction left unmatched. For the CDR3, the DNA is TGTGCCAGCAGCCGAGCGGGACAGGGGATATACGAGCAGTACTTC. Residues: CASSRAGQGIYEQYF.

J is TRBJ2-2 and V is TRBV9, with a tentative D call TRBD1 (5 bases). V was clipped by 2 bases and J by 2 bases, with 13 bases between them. Germline CDR1 is SGDLS and CDR2 is YYNGEE. This CDR3 spans 16 amino acids. This CDR3 reads CASSVRLQDNTGELFF. The CDR3 nucleotides read TGTGCCAGCAGCGTTAGGTTACAGGACAACACCGGGGAGCTGTTTTTT. Drawing the rest from reference TRBV9 and TRBJ2-2, the complete variable domain is DSGVTQTPKHLITATGQRVTLRCSPRSGDLSVYWYQQSLDQGLQFLIQYYNGEERAKGNILERFSAQQFPDLHSELNLSSLELGDSALYFCASSVRLQDNTGELFFGEGSRLTVL.

This sequence joins TRBV4-2 and TRBJ1-2; maybe TRBD1 (5 bases). This CDR3 has 17 residues. Per the germline V gene, CDR1 is LGHNA and CDR2 is YNFKEQ. V was clipped by 0 bases and J by 0 bases, with 14 bases between them. CDR3 sequence: CASSQDPYQTANYGYTF. The CDR3 DNA reads as TGTGCCAGCAGCCAAGATCCTTACCAGACAGCTAACTATGGCTACACCTTC.

This sequence joins TRBV5-1 and TRBJ1-2; TRBD1 aligns across 7 bases. The CDR3 runs to 15 residues. Germline lookup yields CDR1 SGHRS and CDR2 YFSETQ. Trimming removed 1 base from V and 6 bases from J; junction bases left unmatched: 9. CDR3 DNA: TGCGCCAGCAGCTTGAGGCAGGGGGAGGTTAATGGCTACACCTTC. It is translated as CASSLRQGEVNGYTF.

V and J are TRBV27 and TRBJ2-3; tentatively, D is TRBD2 (6 bases). The V gene lost 7 bases and the J gene lost 0 bases, with 17 bases spanning the gap. CDR1 is MNHEY and CDR2 is SMNVEV in the germline V gene (reference sequence). This CDR3 has 16 residues. The CDR3 sequence: CASTLMPGTSTDTQYF. CDR3 DNA sequence: TGTGCCAGCACCCTAATGCCAGGGACTAGCACAGATACGCAGTATTTT.

The genes are TRBV6-6 and TRBJ1-1; TRBD1 matches 9 bases. The V gene end was trimmed by 6 bases and the J gene end by 5 bases; junction bases not matched to a gene: 10. The length of the CDR3 is 15 residues. CDR1 is MNHNY, CDR2 SVGAGI, per germline (reference sequence). CDR3 residues: CASSGTGRHGTEAFF. The CDR3 DNA reads TGTGCCAGCAGCGGGACAGGGAGGCATGGGACTGAAGCTTTCTTT.

This clone has only one observation. The chain couples TRBV7-9 to TRBJ2-1, with D possibly matching TRBD2 (5 bases). The germline V and J ends were trimmed by 11 bases and 7 bases, with 18 bases remaining between them. This CDR3 has 13 residues. Per the germline V gene, CDR1 is SEHNR and CDR2 is FQNEAQ (reference sequence). The CDR3 is CALSEASRNEQFF. The CDR3 DNA reads as TGTGCCCTTTCAGAGGCTAGCCGTAATGAGCAGTTCTTC.

The chain recombines TRBV6-5 with TRBJ2-3, with TRBD2 as a possible D gene (6 bases). The germline gives CDR1 MNHEY, CDR2 SVGAGI. The CDR3 is made up of 15 amino acids. Trimming shortened V by 3 bases and J by 2 bases, and 12 bases separated the two germline ends. The CDR3 sequence is CASSYGPSDTDTQYF. The CDR3 nucleotides read TGTGCCAGCAGTTATGGTCCTAGCGACACAGATACGCAGTATTTT.

The chain uses TRBV6-4 and TRBJ2-2; 7 nucleotides agree with TRBD1. Trimming cost V 4 bases and J 5 bases; bases outside gene matches: 1. Germline loops: CDR1 MRHNA, CDR2 SNTAGT. CDR3 length equals 13 residues. This chain's CDR3 is CASSGGQTGELFF. In DNA form, the CDR3 reads TGTGCCAGCAGTGGGGGACAGACCGGGGAGCTGTTTTTT.

The CDR3 region is CASSSSGTLYEQYF. DNA of the CDR3: TGTGCCAGCAGCTCATCCGGGACACTCTACGAGCAGTACTTC. This chain connects TRBV11-2 to TRBJ2-7, with D possibly matching TRBD1 (6 bases). The CDR3 is 14 amino acids. The germline gives CDR1 SGHAT, CDR2 FQNNGV. Trimming stripped 4 bases from V and 3 bases from J, with 13 bases between.

This clone was seen only a few times. V and J are TRBV28 and TRBJ1-5, with 8 nucleotides matching TRBD1. With V trimmed by 6 bases and J by 1 base, 8 bases remained unmatched. The CDR3 is made up of 16 amino acids. CDR1 is MDHEN and CDR2 is SYDVKM in the germline V gene. CDR3 residues: CASSLMTGESNQPQHF. The CDR3 DNA sequence: TGTGCCAGCAGCCTAATGACAGGGGAGAGCAATCAGCCCCAGCATTTT.

The J gene is TRBJ2-1, the V gene TRBV5-4, with 8 positions matching TRBD2. The ends lost 4 bases at V and 6 bases at J; junction bases unmatched: 9. Germline V gene sequence: CDR1 SGHNT, CDR2 YYREEE (reference sequence). This CDR3 contains 15 residues. CDR3 region: CASSNSGEVGNEQFF. CDR3 nucleotide sequence: TGTGCCAGCAGCAATAGCGGGGAGGTGGGCAATGAGCAGTTCTTC.

This chain connects TRBV5-8 to TRBJ1-2; D is unresolved. The CDR3 length is 11 residues. Germline V gene lookup returns CDR1 SGHTS and CDR2 YDEGEE. Trimming took off 3 bases at V and 8 bases at J, with 8 bases between the two ends. The CDR3 bases are TGTGCCAGCAGCTCCGTCGGGGGCTACACCTTC. Translation gives CASSSVGGYTF.

The chain carries TRBV5-1 and TRBJ1-1, with D perhaps TRBD1 (6 bases). V was cut by 4 bases and J by 5 bases, with 9 bases left in between. CDR3 length: 12 amino acids. Germline V gene lookup returns CDR1 SGHRS and CDR2 YFSETQ. CDR3 bases: TGCGCCAGCAGCCAAACAGGGACTGAAGCTTTCTTT. This codes for CASSQTGTEAFF.

The CDR3 region is CASRSGAPGFGYTF. The CDR3, as DNA: TGTGCCAGCAGATCAGGGGCCCCAGGCTTCGGCTACACCTTC. The J gene is TRBJ1-2, the V gene TRBV6-5; D may be TRBD1 (6 bases). In germline, CDR1 is MNHEY, CDR2 SVGAGI. V was trimmed by 6 bases and J by 8 bases, leaving 19 bases between them. There are 14 residues in the CDR3.

V gene TRBV5-1 combines with J gene TRBJ2-7, with D perhaps TRBD1 (6 bases). The CDR3 length is 15 residues. CDR1 is SGHRS, CDR2 YFSETQ, per germline. V dropped 4 bases and J dropped 3 bases, with 17 bases sitting between them. The CDR3 reads CASSISPGQNYEQYF. DNA for the CDR3: TGCGCCAGCAGCATATCCCCGGGACAAAACTACGAGCAGTACTTC.

The V gene is TRBV19, the J gene TRBJ2-5; D unclear. V was shortened by 3 bases and J by 3 bases, with 8 bases between the two germline ends. The CDR3 contains 13 residues. Germline V gives CDR1 LNHDA, CDR2 SQIVND (reference sequence). The CDR3 coding sequence is TGTGCCAGTAGTATTCCCCCGGAAGAGACCCAGTACTTC. As protein: CASSIPPEETQYF. Supplemented by reference TRBV19 and TRBJ2-5, the full variable domain reads DGGITQSPKYLFRKEGQNVTLSCEQNLNHDAMYWYRQDPGQGLRLIYYSQIVNDFQKGDIAEGYSVSREKKESFPLTVTSAQKNPTAFYLCASSIPPEETQYFGPGTRLLVL.